Below are 2 T cell receptor beta chains sequenced from a single sample in a study of blood T cell repertoires in COVID-19. Generated by immunoSEQ multiplex PCR, the TCRdb table keeps only in-frame clones and is missing some. This sample has around 150,000 clones, with about 86% found just once. Sequenced sample: peripheral blood. The receptors shown here come from a woman aged 40 to 50 with acute or convalescent COVID-19.

This clone was picked up a small number of times. CDR3 coding DNA: TGCGCCAGCAGCTCGGGGACAGGGGGCCGAACCGGGGAGCTGTTTTTT. Encoded protein: CASSSGTGGRTGELFF. The V and J genes are TRBV5-1 and TRBJ2-2; 12 bases map to TRBD1. There are 16 residues in the CDR3. CDR1 and CDR2 from the germline V gene are SGHRS and YFSETQ. Trimming removed 3 bases from V and 5 bases from J; junction bases left unmatched: 5. The full variable domain, completed using reference TRBV5-1 and TRBJ2-2, is KAGVTQTPRYLIKTRGQQVTLSCSPISGHRSVSWYQQTPGQGLQFLFEYFSETQRNKGNFPGRFSGRQFSNSRSEMNVSTLELGDSALYLCASSSGTGGRTGELFFGEGSRLTVL.

The chain combines TRBV29-1 with TRBJ2-1; 9 bases match TRBD2. The CDR3 has 14 residues. Germline CDR1 reads SQVTM; CDR2 reads ANQGSEA. Unmatched junction bases numbered 11, after V lost 6 bases and J lost 8 bases. The CDR3 sequence: CSVEREAWGDEQFF. DNA for the CDR3: TGCAGCGTGGAGCGGGAGGCGTGGGGAGATGAGCAGTTCTTC.